The following is a T cell receptor beta chain sequence with its context. The antigen it recognizes is unknown. No base quality information exists; no much larger clone differs at one position. CDR1 and CDR2, per the germline V gene, are SGDLS and YYNGEE. Between the V and J ends, shortened by 4 bases and 5 bases respectively, the junction contains 15 bases. The CDR3 measures 14 amino acids from cysteine to phenylalanine. Left in the record is the CDR3 DNA by itself, 42 bases read in frame from the first base. This sample is drawn from a study of cytotoxic CD8 clonotypes in ibrutinib-treated CLL (dated by TCRdb to the early 2020s). About the investigation overall: In this cohort, 15 patients were treatment-naive and roughly ten were relapsed/refractory, while around 18 had unmutated IGHV. Partial responses were observed in 24 patients and complete responses in 2; after a median follow-up of roughly 62 months, remission was maintained in roughly 14 patients and progression was observed in around twelve. Response samples were taken after a median of 12 months on treatment, ranging from about 6 to 36 months. Samples averaged approximately 240,000 productive templates and about 94,000 productive rearrangements. Longitudinal samples were available for about 30% of the 86 trial participants. Cryopreserved peripheral blood mononuclear cells were obtained before treatment, at response, and at either sustained remission or disease progression. Study-wide conclusions, independent of this receptor: At ibrutinib response clonality went up, during sustained remission it held steady, and at progression it dropped back toward baseline. Public clonotypes were rare and either shrank or stayed stable during treatment, and the rise in clonality at ibrutinib response reflected expansion of private clonotypes. Baseline clonality was found to be higher than that of age-matched healthy donors and was strongly correlated with circulating CD8+ T-cell counts. Lymph node repertoires were not examined, and the timing of sampling was not matched between patients in sustained remission and those whose disease progressed.

For TCR beta library preparation, roughly 2 micrograms of genomic DNA was extracted from cryopreserved PBMCs. High-throughput TCR beta sequencing was performed on longitudinal blood samples from CLL patients receiving ibrutinib monotherapy. The patients were enrolled in a single-center, open-label phase 2 trial of ibrutinib monotherapy. A MiSeq instrument was used for deep resolution sequencing, which targeted depths ranging from 1 in 1 million up to 1 in 200,000 T cells, with coverage averaging 10x for each clonotype. The immunoSEQ hsTCRB Kit was used to generate TCR beta libraries. The study's own analysis went as follows. The data were analyzed with ImmunoSEQ Analyzer and ImmunoSEQ Data Assistant, and V, D and J gene assignments followed IMGT definitions. Clonality, which ranges from 0 to 1, was calculated as one minus the normalized Shannon entropy of productive rearrangement frequencies. Only overrepresented clonotypes making up at least 0.05% of the repertoire of each patient were included in the public clonotype analysis. Some 13 age-matched healthy donor repertoires from immuneACCESS served as clonality controls. TCRdb retrieved this table from immuneACCESS and kept in-frame rearrangements only. Not all clones are present; in checked studies, unresolved V genes account for under half, and no reason is known for the remainder. The D gene and trimming were derived from the DNA, and the V and J assignments and clone size from that table. This sample lists tens of thousands of clones; about 50% were detected once. Approximately 17% of the sample comes from the top ten.

Source: PBMCs, taken before ibrutinib treatment. The sequence joins TRBV9 to TRBJ2-5; the D gene remains uncertain. This sequence originates from a human donor with chronic lymphocytic leukemia. The CDR3 region reads CASSNHLGIETQYF. The DNA sequence reads TGTGCCAGCAGCAATCATTTGGGTATCGAGACCCAGTACTTC.